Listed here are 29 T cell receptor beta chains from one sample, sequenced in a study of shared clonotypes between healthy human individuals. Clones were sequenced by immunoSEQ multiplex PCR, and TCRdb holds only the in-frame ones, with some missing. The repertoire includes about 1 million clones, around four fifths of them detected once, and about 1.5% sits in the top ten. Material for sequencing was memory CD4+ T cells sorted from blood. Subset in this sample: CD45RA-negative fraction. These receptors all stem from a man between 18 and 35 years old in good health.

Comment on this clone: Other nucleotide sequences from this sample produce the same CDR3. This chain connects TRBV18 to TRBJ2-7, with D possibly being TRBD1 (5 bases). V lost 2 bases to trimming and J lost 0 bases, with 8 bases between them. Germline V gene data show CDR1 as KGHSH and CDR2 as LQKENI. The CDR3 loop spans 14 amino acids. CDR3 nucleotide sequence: TGTGCCAGCTCACCAGTCGACAGCTCCTACGAGCAGTACTTC. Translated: CASSPVDSSYEQYF. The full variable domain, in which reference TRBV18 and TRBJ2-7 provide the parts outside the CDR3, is NAGVMQNPRHLVRRRGQEARLRCSPMKGHSHVYWYRQLPEEGLKFMVYLQKENIIDESGMPKERFSAEFPKEGPSILRIQQVVRGDSAAYFCASSPVDSSYEQYFGPGTRLTVT.

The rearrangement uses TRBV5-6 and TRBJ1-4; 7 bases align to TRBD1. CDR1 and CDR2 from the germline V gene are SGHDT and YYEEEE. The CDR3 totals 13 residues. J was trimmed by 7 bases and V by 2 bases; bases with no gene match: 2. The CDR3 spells CASSFSGGEKLFF. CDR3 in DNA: TGTGCCAGCAGCTTCTCAGGGGGTGAAAAACTGTTTTTT.

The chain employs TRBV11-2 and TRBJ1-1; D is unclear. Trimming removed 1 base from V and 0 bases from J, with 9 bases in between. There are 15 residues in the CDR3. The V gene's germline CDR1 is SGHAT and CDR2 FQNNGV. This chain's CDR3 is CASSLGAVMNTEAFF. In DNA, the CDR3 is TGTGCCAGCAGCTTAGGGGCGGTTATGAACACTGAAGCTTTCTTT.

In DNA, the CDR3 is TGTGCCGCCCGGGGGGGCCGCGGCGAGCAGTACTTC. Protein sequence: CAARGGRGEQYF. The chain links TRBV6-5 to TRBJ2-7; 8 positions agree with TRBD2. V shed 11 bases and J 6 bases; nucleotides not matched to a gene: 9. The CDR3 sequence is 12 residues long. Germline-derived CDR1 and CDR2 are MNHEY and SVGAGI.

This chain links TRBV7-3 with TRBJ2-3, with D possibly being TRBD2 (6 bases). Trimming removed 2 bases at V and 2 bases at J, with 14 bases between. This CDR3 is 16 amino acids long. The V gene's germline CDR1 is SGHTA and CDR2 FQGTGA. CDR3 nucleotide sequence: TGTGCCAGCAGCTTATCTCCTAGCGTAACCACAGATACGCAGTATTTT. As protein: CASSLSPSVTTDTQYF.

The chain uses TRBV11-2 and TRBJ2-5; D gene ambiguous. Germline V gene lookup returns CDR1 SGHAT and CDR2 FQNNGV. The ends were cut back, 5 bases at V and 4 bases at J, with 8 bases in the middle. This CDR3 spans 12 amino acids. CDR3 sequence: CASSQLRETQYF. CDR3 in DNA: TGTGCCAGCAGCCAACTAAGAGAGACCCAGTACTTC.

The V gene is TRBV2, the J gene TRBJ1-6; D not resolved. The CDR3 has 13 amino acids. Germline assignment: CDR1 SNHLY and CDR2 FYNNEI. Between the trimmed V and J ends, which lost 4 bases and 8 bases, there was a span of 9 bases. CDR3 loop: CASSVFGDSPLHF. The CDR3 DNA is TGTGCCAGCAGTGTTTTTGGCGATTCACCCCTCCACTTT.

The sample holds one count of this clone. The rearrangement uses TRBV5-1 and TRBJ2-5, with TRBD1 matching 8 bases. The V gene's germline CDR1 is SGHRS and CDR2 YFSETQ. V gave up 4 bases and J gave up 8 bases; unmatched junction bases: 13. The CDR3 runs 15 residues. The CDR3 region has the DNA TGCGCCAGCAGCCTGGCCTCAGGGGGACAGGTTACCCAGTACTTC. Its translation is CASSLASGGQVTQYF.

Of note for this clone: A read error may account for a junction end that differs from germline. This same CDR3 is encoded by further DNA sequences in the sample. The CDR3 nucleotides are TGTGCCAGCTCCCAGGTAATCGGCACTGAGGCTTTCTTT. Protein: CASSQVIGTEAFF. The rearrangement uses TRBV18 and TRBJ1-1; no reliable D call. This CDR3 contains 13 residues. The germline V gene has CDR1 KGHSH and CDR2 LQKENI.

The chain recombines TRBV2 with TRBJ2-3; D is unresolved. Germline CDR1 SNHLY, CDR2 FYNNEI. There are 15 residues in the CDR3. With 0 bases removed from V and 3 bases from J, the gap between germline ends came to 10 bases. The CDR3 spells CASSEARLQTDTQYF. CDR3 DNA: TGTGCCAGCAGTGAAGCGCGACTCCAAACAGATACGCAGTATTTT. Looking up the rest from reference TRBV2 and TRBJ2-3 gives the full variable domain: EPEVTQTPSHQVTQMGQEVILRCVPISNHLYFYWYRQILGQKVEFLVSFYNNEISEKSEIFDDQFSVERPDGSNFTLKIRSTKLEDSAMYFCASSEARLQTDTQYFGPGTRLTVL.

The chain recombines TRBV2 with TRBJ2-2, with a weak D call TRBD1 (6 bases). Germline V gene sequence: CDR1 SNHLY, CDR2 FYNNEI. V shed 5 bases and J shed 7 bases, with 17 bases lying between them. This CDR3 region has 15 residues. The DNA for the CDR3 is TGTGCCAGCAGTAAAACAGGGTCCCTCATCGGGGAGCTGTTTTTT. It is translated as CASSKTGSLIGELFF.

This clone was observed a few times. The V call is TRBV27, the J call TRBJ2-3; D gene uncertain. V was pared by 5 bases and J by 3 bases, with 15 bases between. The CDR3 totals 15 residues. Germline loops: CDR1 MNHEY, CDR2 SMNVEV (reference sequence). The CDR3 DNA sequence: TGTGCCAGCAGTGGGGTGATCACACGGACAGATACGCAGTATTTT. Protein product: CASSGVITRTDTQYF.

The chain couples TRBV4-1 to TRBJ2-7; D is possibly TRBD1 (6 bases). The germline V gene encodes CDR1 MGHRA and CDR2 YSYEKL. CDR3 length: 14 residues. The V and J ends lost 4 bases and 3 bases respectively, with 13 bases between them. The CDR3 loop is CASSLDRRSYEQYF. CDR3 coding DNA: TGCGCCAGCAGCCTTGACAGGAGAAGCTACGAGCAGTACTTC.

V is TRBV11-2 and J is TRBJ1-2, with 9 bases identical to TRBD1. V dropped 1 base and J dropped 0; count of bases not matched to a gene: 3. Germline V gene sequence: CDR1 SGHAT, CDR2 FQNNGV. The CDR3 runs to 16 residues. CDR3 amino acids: CASSLGTGVANYGYTF. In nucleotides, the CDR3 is TGTGCCAGCAGCTTAGGGACAGGGGTTGCTAACTATGGCTACACCTTC.

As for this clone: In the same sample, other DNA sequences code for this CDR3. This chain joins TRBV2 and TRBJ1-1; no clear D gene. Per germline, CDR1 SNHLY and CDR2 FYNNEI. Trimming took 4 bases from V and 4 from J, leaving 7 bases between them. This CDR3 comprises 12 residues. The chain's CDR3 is CASSARGTEAFF. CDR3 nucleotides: TGTGCCAGCAGTGCGCGGGGCACTGAAGCTTTCTTT.

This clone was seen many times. CDR3 amino acids: CASSSGQGANQPQHF. CDR3 DNA: TGTGCCAGCAGCTCGGGACAGGGGGCGAATCAGCCCCAGCATTTT. V gene TRBV11-2 combines with J gene TRBJ1-5, with 12 positions matching TRBD1. Trimming at V came to 4 bases and at J to 4 bases, leaving 2 bases not matched to a gene. This CDR3 is built from 15 residues. The germline gives CDR1 SGHAT, CDR2 FQNNGV.

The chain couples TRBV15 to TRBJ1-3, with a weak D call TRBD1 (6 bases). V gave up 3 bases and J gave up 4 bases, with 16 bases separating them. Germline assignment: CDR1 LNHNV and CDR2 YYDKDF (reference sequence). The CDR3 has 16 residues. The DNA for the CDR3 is TGTGCCACCAGCAGTGACTCGGGGGCGAGAGGAAACACCATATATTTT. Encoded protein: CATSSDSGARGNTIYF.

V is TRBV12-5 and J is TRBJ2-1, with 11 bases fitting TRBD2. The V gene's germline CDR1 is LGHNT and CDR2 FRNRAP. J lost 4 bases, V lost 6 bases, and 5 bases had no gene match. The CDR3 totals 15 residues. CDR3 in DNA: TGTGCTAGTGGCCGAGGGACTAGCGGATACAATGAGCAGTTCTTC. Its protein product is CASGRGTSGYNEQFF.

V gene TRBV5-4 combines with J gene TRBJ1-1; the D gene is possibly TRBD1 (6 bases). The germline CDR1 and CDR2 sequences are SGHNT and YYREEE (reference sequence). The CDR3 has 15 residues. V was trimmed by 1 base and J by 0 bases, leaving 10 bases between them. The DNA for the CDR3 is TGTGCCAGCAGCTTGCAGGGGATCATGAACACTGAAGCTTTCTTT. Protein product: CASSLQGIMNTEAFF.

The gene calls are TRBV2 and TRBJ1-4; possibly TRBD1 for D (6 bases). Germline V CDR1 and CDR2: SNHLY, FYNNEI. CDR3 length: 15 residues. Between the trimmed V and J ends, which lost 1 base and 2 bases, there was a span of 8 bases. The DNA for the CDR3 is TGTGCCAGCAGTGAAGACAGGGCGACTAATGAAAAACTGTTTTTT. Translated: CASSEDRATNEKLFF. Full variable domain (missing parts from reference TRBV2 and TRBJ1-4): EPEVTQTPSHQVTQMGQEVILRCVPISNHLYFYWYRQILGQKVEFLVSFYNNEISEKSEIFDDQFSVERPDGSNFTLKIRSTKLEDSAMYFCASSEDRATNEKLFFGSGTQLSVL.

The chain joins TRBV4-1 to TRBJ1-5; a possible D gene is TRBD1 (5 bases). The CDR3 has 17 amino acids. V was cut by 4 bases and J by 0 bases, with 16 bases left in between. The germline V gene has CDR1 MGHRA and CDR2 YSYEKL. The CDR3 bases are TGCGCCAGCAGCCCGAAGGTATTGACAGATAGCAATCAGCCCCAGCATTTT. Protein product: CASSPKVLTDSNQPQHF.

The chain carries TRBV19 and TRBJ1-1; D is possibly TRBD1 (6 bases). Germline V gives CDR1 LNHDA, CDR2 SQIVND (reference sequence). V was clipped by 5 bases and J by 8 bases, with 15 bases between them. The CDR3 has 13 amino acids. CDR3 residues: CASSSWTTGEAFF. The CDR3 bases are TGTGCCAGTAGTTCGTGGACTACAGGGGAAGCTTTCTTT.

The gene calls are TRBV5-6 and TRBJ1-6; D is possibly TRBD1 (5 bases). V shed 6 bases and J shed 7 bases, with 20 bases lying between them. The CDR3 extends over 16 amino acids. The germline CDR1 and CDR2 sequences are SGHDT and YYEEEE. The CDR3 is CASTIQGFLLNSPLHF. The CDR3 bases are TGTGCCAGCACCATCCAGGGCTTCTTGCTAAATTCACCCCTCCACTTT.

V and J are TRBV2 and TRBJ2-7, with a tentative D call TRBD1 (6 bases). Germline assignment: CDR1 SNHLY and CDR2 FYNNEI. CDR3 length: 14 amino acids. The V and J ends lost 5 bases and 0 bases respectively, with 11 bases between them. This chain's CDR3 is CASSPWDTSYEQYF. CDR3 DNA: TGTGCCAGCAGTCCGTGGGACACCTCCTACGAGCAGTACTTC.

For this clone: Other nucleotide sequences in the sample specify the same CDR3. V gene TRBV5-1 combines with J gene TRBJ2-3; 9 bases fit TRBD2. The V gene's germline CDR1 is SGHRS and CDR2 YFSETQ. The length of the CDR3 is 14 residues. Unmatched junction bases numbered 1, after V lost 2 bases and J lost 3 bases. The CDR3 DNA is TGCGCCAGCAGCTTAGCGGGGGGAACAGATACGCAGTATTTT. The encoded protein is CASSLAGGTDTQYF.

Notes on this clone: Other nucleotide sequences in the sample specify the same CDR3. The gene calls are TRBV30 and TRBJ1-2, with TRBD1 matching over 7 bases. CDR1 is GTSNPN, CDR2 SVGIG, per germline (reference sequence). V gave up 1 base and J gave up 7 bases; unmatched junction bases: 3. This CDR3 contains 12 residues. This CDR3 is CAWSAQGVGYTF. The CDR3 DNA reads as TGTGCCTGGAGTGCCCAGGGGGTTGGCTACACCTTC.

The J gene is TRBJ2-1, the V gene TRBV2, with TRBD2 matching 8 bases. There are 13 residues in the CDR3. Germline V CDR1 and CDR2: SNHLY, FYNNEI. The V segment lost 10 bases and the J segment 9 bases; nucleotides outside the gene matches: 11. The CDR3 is CATTLSGSFEQFF. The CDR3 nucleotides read TGTGCCACTACGCTCAGCGGGAGCTTTGAGCAGTTCTTC.

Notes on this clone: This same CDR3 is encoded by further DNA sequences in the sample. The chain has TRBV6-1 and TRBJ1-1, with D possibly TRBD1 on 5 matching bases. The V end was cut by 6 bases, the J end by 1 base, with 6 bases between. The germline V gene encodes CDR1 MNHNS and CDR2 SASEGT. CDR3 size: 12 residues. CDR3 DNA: TGTGCCAGCAGAACAGGGAACACTGAAGCTTTCTTT. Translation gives CASRTGNTEAFF.

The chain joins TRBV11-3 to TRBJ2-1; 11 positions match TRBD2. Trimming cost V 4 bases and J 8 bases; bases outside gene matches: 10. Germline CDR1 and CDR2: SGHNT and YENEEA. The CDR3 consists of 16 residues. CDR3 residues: CASSSQTSGKRHEQFF. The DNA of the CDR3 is TGTGCCAGCAGCTCGCAGACTAGCGGGAAGAGGCATGAGCAGTTCTTC.